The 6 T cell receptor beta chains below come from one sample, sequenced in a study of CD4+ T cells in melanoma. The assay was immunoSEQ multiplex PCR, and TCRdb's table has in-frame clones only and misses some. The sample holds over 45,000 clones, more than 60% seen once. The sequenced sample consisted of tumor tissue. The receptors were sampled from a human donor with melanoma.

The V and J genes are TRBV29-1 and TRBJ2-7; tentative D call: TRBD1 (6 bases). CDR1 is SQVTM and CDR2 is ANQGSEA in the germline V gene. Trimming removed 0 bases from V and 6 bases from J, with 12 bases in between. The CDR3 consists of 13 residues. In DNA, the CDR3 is TGCAGCGTTGAAGACCGACAGGCGGCCGAGCAGTACTTC. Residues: CSVEDRQAAEQYF.

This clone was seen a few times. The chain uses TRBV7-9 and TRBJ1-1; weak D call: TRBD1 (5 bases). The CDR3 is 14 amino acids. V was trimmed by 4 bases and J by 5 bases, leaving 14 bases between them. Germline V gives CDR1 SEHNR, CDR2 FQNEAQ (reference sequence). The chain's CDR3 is CASSSIGGGTEAFF. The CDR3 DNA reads TGTGCCAGCAGCTCCATAGGTGGGGGTACTGAAGCTTTCTTT.

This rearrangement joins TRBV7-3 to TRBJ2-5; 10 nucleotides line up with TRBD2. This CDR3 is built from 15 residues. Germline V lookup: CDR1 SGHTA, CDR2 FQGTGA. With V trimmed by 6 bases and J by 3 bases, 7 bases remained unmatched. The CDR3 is CASRLLAGSEETQYF. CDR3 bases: TGTGCCAGCAGGTTACTAGCGGGGAGTGAAGAGACCCAGTACTTC.

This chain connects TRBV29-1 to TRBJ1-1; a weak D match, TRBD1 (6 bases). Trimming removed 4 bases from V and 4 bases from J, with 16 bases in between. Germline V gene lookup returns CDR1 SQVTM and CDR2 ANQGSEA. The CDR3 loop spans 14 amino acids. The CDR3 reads CSVGVGGRGTEAFF. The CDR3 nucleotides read TGCAGCGTTGGCGTAGGGGGGCGCGGCACTGAAGCTTTCTTT.

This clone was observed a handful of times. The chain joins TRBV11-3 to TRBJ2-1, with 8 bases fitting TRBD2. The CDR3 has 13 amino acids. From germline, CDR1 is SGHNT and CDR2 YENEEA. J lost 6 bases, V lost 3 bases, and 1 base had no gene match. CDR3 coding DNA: TGTGCCAGCAGCTTCCGGGGGGGCAATGAGCAGTTCTTC. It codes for CASSFRGGNEQFF.

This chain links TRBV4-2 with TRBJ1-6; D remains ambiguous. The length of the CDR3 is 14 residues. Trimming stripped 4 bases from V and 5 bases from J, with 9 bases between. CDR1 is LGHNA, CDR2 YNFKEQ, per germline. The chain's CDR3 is CASSPRQDNSPLHF. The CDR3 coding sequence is TGTGCCAGCAGCCCCAGACAAGATAATTCACCCCTCCACTTT.